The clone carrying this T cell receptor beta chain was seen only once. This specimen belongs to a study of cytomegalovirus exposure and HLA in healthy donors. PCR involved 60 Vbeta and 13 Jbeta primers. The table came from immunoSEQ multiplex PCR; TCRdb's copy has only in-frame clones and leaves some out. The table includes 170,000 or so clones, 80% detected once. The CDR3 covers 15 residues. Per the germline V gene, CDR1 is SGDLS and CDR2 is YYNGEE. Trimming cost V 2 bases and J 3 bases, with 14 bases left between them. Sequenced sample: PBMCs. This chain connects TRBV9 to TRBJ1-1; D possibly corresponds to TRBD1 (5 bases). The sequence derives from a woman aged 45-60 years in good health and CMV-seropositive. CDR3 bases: TGTGCCAGCAGCGTCGCGGGCAGGGAGGACACTGAAGCTTTCTTT. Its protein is CASSVAGREDTEAFF.